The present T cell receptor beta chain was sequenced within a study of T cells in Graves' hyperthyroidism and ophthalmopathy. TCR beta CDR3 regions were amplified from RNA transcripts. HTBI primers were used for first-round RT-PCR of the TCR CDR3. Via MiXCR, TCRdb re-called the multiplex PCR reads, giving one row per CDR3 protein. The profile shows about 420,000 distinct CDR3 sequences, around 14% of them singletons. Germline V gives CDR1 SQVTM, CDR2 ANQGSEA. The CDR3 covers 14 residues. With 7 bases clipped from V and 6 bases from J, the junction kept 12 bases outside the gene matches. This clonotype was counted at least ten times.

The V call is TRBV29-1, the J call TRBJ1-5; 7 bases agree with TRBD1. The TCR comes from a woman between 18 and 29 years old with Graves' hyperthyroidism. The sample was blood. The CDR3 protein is CSAVVDREGQPQHF. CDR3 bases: TGCAGCGCTGTAGTAGACAGGGAGGGTCAGCCCCAGCATTTT.